This T cell receptor (beta chain) appears in the sequencing data of a study of blood T cell repertoires in COVID-19. At the level of the study: The United States, Italy and Spain provided the acute and convalescent COVID-19 samples. Nucleic acid was either cDNA or gDNA, and it came from T cells, B-cell-depleted T cells, or PBMCs.

Trimming cost V 1 base and J 4 bases, with 10 bases left between them. Germline V gives CDR1 LGHDT, CDR2 YNNKEL (reference sequence). The CDR3 runs to 14 residues. Methods used by the authors: Counts of nucleated cells, estimated from reference gene primer amplification, were obtained. Repertoires were generated with immunoSEQ multiplex PCR, while TCRdb's copy carries only in-frame clones and drops some. The V and J calls and clone size are taken from that table; D and trimming were inferred from the DNA. This table has hundreds of thousands of clones, about 87% appearing once. Sequencing was carried out using peripheral blood. This sequence was found in a woman under 30 with acute or convalescent COVID-19. The V gene is TRBV3-1 (or the pseudogene TRBV3-2), the J gene TRBJ1-1; a possible D gene is TRBD1 (6 bases). CDR3 region: CASSQAGTPTEAFF. DNA of the CDR3: TGTGCCAGCAGCCAAGCCGGGACACCCACTGAAGCTTTCTTT.